This T cell receptor beta chain was retrieved from a study of cytomegalovirus exposure and HLA in healthy donors. Study conclusions and caveats: In a later analysis, a genetic analysis reported fewer productive-TCR N-insertions in an Asian-associated ancestry cluster than the cohort average. Serostatus for CMV was the only available immune exposure information. As a later analysis revealed, the rate of TCR association differed by HLA locus, with DRB1 most and HLA-C fewest. Reportedly, HLA-A and HLA-B alleles of most subjects were accurately predicted from TCR beta.

CDR3 length: 16 amino acids. V trimming: 2 bases; J trimming: 9 bases; junction bases outside the gene matches: 10. The germline V gene encodes CDR1 MNHEY and CDR2 SVGAGI. Details on this clone: Its cognate antigen is unknown.

PCR primers comprised 60 Vbeta and 13 Jbeta primers. Libraries were prepared by immunoSEQ multiplex PCR; TCRdb keeps only in-frame clonotypes and omits some of them. This sample has more than 150,000 clones, with around 80% found just once. The chain uses TRBV6-5 and TRBJ2-1; 10 nucleotides match TRBD2. This sequence originates from a man aged 18 to 35 in good health and CMV-seronegative. Sequencing was performed on PBMCs. The CDR3 DNA is TGTGCCAGCAGTTACGGGGCTAGCGGGAGTGTAGGTGAGCAGTTCTTC. Amino acid sequence: CASSYGASGSVGEQFF.